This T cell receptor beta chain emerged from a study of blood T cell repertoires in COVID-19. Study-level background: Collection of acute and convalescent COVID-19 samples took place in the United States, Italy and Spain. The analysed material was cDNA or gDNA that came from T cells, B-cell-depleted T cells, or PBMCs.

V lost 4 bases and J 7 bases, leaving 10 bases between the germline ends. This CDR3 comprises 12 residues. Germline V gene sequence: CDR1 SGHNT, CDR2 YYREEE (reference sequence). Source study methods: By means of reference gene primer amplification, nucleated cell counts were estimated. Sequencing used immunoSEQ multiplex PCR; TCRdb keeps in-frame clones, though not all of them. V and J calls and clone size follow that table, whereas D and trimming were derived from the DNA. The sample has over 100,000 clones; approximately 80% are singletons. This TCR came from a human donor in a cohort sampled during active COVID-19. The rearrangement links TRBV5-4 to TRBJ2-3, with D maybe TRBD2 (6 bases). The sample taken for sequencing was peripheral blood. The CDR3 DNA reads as TGTGCCAGCAGCCGGGACTCCAATACGCAGTATTTT. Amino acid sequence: CASSRDSNTQYF.